What follows are 10 T cell receptor beta chains derived from one specimen sequenced in a study of T cell responses to AZD1222 COVID-19 vaccine. The table came from immunoSEQ multiplex PCR; TCRdb's copy has only in-frame clones and leaves some out. The sample yields under 200,000 clones, over 85% seen once. The material sequenced was peripheral blood, taken on day 0 of AZD1222 vaccination. These receptors were taken from an adult in good health.

The V and J genes are TRBV7-2 and TRBJ2-1, with D perhaps assigned TRBD1 or TRBD2 (5 bases each). Trimming stripped 0 bases from V and 12 bases from J, with 12 bases between. The CDR3 is made up of 13 amino acids. The germline V gene has CDR1 SGHTA and CDR2 FQGNSA. In nucleotides, the CDR3 is TGTGCCAGCAGCTTAGCCGGGGCGTGGGGGCAGTTCTTC. It is translated as CASSLAGAWGQFF. The full variable domain, rest sourced from reference TRBV7-2 and TRBJ2-1, is GAGVSQSPSNKVTEKGKDVELRCDPISGHTALYWYRQSLGQGLEFLIYFQGNSAPDKSGLPSDRFSAERTGGSVSTLTIQRTQQEDSAVYLCASSLAGAWGQFFGPGTRLTVL.

V and J are TRBV6-5 and TRBJ2-7, with 9 bases matching TRBD2. CDR1 MNHEY and CDR2 SVGAGI come from the germline V gene. With V trimmed by 6 bases and J by 0 bases, 6 bases remained unmatched. The CDR3 is 15 residues long. In DNA form, the CDR3 reads TGTGCCAGCAGAGAGACTAGCGGTAGCTCCTACGAGCAGTACTTC. Translating it yields CASRETSGSSYEQYF.

The rearrangement joins TRBV7-2 to TRBJ2-5; possible D gene TRBD2, 5 bases. Per the germline V gene, CDR1 is SGHTA and CDR2 is FQGNSA. The CDR3 is made up of 15 amino acids. V was pared by 3 bases and J by 5 bases, with 16 bases between. The CDR3 DNA reads as TGTGCCAGCAGCTTCGCGCGTACGAGGGTGGAGACCCAGTACTTC. Amino acid sequence: CASSFARTRVETQYF. The complete variable domain, with remaining parts taken from reference TRBV7-2 and TRBJ2-5, reads GAGVSQSPSNKVTEKGKDVELRCDPISGHTALYWYRQSLGQGLEFLIYFQGNSAPDKSGLPSDRFSAERTGGSVSTLTIQRTQQEDSAVYLCASSFARTRVETQYFGPGTRLLVL.

The rearrangement links TRBV11-2 to TRBJ1-2; D is possibly TRBD1 (6 bases). The V end lost 6 bases, the J end lost 4 bases, and 15 bases lay between the germline ends. CDR3 length: 14 amino acids. Germline V gene lookup returns CDR1 SGHAT and CDR2 FQNNGV. The CDR3 loop reads CASSRTDRTYGYTF. The CDR3 DNA reads as TGTGCCAGCAGTCGGACAGATCGAACCTATGGCTACACCTTC. The variable domain in full, completed from reference TRBV11-2 and TRBJ1-2, reads EAGVAQSPRYKIIEKRQSVAFWCNPISGHATLYWYQQILGQGPKLLIQFQNNGVVDDSQLPKDRFSAERLKGVDSTLKIQPAKLEDSAVYLCASSRTDRTYGYTFGSGTRLTVV.

This clone was seen just once. The chain joins TRBV19 to TRBJ2-2, with D maybe TRBD1 (6 bases). The CDR3 extends over 15 amino acids. CDR1 LNHDA and CDR2 SQIVND come from the germline V gene (reference sequence). Trimming removed 10 bases at V and 5 bases at J, with 20 bases between. The CDR3 reads CATLRQAAMTGELFF. The CDR3 nucleotides read TGTGCCACCCTGAGACAGGCGGCCATGACCGGGGAGCTGTTTTTT.

This clone was detected only a few times. The chain employs TRBV7-9 and TRBJ2-1; 8 positions match TRBD1. The CDR3 is 13 residues long. CDR1 and CDR2 from the germline V gene are SEHNR and FQNEAQ (reference sequence). Trimming took 6 bases from V and 2 from J; bases not matched to a gene: 0. The CDR3 loop reads CASRDRAYNEQFF. DNA of the CDR3: TGTGCCAGCAGGGACAGGGCCTACAATGAGCAGTTCTTC.

The gene calls are TRBV5-1 and TRBJ2-7; no clear D. Trimming took off 8 bases at V and 0 bases at J, with 15 bases between the two ends. CDR3 length equals 14 residues. The germline V gene has CDR1 SGHRS and CDR2 YFSETQ. DNA of the CDR3: TGCGCCAGTACGTCCGGCCCGAGCTCCTACGAGCAGTACTTC. The encoded protein is CASTSGPSSYEQYF.

There are a few counts of this clone. This rearrangement joins TRBV4-1 to TRBJ2-1; TRBD2 aligns across 13 bases. Germline V lookup: CDR1 MGHRA, CDR2 YSYEKL. This CDR3 has 19 residues. Losses at the gene ends were 5 bases for V and 1 base for J; bases not matched to a gene: 11. CDR3 region: CASSLRLAGGLGSYNEQFF. The CDR3 nucleotides read TGCGCCAGCAGCTTGCGACTAGCGGGGGGCCTGGGGTCCTACAATGAGCAGTTCTTC.

The V gene is TRBV13, the J gene TRBJ1-3; D is perhaps TRBD1 (6 bases). The germline gives CDR1 PRHDT, CDR2 FYEKMQ (reference sequence). V lost 5 bases to trimming and J lost 0 bases, with 14 bases between them. There are 16 residues in the CDR3. CDR3 protein: CASSTDRFISGNTIYF. As DNA, the CDR3 is TGTGCCAGCAGCACCGACAGGTTCATCTCTGGAAACACCATATATTTT.

The V gene is TRBV5-1, the J gene TRBJ1-5; 7 positions match TRBD1. Germline loops: CDR1 SGHRS, CDR2 YFSETQ. V dropped 0 bases and J dropped 6; count of bases not matched to a gene: 6. The CDR3 is 15 residues long. Here the CDR3 DNA reads TGCGCCAGCAGCTTGGCAGGAGGGGGCGGTCAGCCCCAGCATTTT. It encodes CASSLAGGGGQPQHF. The entire variable domain, with the rest obtained from reference TRBV5-1 and TRBJ1-5, is as follows: KAGVTQTPRYLIKTRGQQVTLSCSPISGHRSVSWYQQTPGQGLQFLFEYFSETQRNKGNFPGRFSGRQFSNSRSEMNVSTLELGDSALYLCASSLAGGGGQPQHFGDGTRLSIL.